The 5 T cell receptor beta chains given below trace back to one sample, sequenced in a study of blood T cells in healthy people across ages (dated by TCRdb to between 2014 and 2016). Receptors were amplified or captured by 5' RACE. TCRdb names Illumina HiSeq 2500 as the instrument used. A second PCR of roughly 7 to 11 cycles was run with a J-beta primer mix and a sample-barcoded 5' primer. Starting from the raw public reads, TCRdb applied fastp trimming at Q25, assembled clones with MiXCR and retained in-frame beta chains. Each entry merges the rows of one CDR3 protein and shows their most common DNA and genes. The sample table holds approximately 780,000 distinct CDR3 sequences, of which roughly 24% were seen once. 3% of the sample is held by the ten biggest clonotypes. The sample also formed part of further work on T cells of mothers and their children.

The sample consisted of blood. These receptors all stem from a boy younger than 18 in good health.

The rearrangement joins TRBV3-1 to TRBJ2-2, with D possibly TRBD1 on 6 matching bases. Trimming shortened V by 4 bases and J by 3 bases, and 9 bases separated the two germline ends. The CDR3 consists of 14 residues. Germline CDR1 LGHDT, CDR2 YNNKEL (reference sequence). The CDR3 region is CASSRTADTGELFF. CDR3 coding DNA: TGTGCCAGCAGCCGGACAGCTGACACCGGGGAGCTGTTTTTT.

In DNA, the CDR3 is TGTGCCAGCAGTGTACAGGGGGCCCCGTCCTACAATGAGCAGTTCTTC. Its translation: CASSVQGAPSYNEQFF. The genes are TRBV12-3 or TRBV12-4 and TRBJ2-1; 9 bases agree with TRBD1. CDR3 length: 16 amino acids. V trimming: 5 bases; J trimming: 1 base; junction bases outside the gene matches: 6.

The chain carries TRBV20-1 and TRBJ1-1; no clear D. The germline gives CDR1 DFQATT, CDR2 SNEGSKA (reference sequence). This CDR3 is built from 11 residues. The V and J ends lost 7 bases and 3 bases respectively, with 9 bases between them. The CDR3 spells CSGRWDTEAFF. The CDR3 DNA follows: TGCAGTGGGAGATGGGACACTGAAGCTTTCTTT.

This clonotype was observed a handful of times. The rearrangement uses TRBV6-5 and TRBJ2-1; tentatively, D is TRBD1 (6 bases). Germline V lookup: CDR1 MNHEY, CDR2 SVGAGI. Trimming took off 0 bases at V and 0 bases at J, with 24 bases between the two ends. The CDR3 is made up of 21 amino acids. CDR3 nucleotides: TGTGCCAGCAGTTACTCGGGATCCCTTTTCGTCGACAGGAGCTCCTACAATGAGCAGTTCTTC. It is translated as CASSYSGSLFVDRSSYNEQFF.

The CDR3 is CASSSWDRGGKNIQYF. CDR3 nucleotide sequence: TGTGCCAGCAGCTCCTGGGACAGGGGAGGGAAAAACATTCAGTACTTC. The gene calls are TRBV6-5 and TRBJ2-4; 10 nucleotides align to TRBD1. Trimming at V came to 6 bases and at J to 4 bases, leaving 9 bases not matched to a gene. CDR3 size: 16 residues. Germline lookup yields CDR1 MNHEY and CDR2 SVGAGI.